This T cell receptor (beta chain) is from a study of graft-versus-host responses after intestinal transplantation. A note on this clone: The target antigen is unknown.

Assay used: immunoSEQ multiplex PCR; TCRdb lists only in-frame clones, some missing. The data hold approximately 71,000 clones, with 89% observed a single time. The sample here was unstimulated CD8+ T cells sorted from spleen or lymph node cells, taken before intestinal transplant. This TCR was sampled from a human donor who received an intestinal transplant.

CDR3 sequence reads: CASSLLSGSGNTIYF. The CDR3 DNA reads as TGTGCCAGCAGTTTATTATCCGGCTCTGGAAACACCATATATTTT. J is TRBJ1-3 and V is TRBV28; D gene unclear. Per germline, CDR1 MDHEN and CDR2 SYDVKM. The V end was cut by 1 base, the J end by 0 bases, with 7 bases between. The CDR3 runs 15 residues.